These 10 T cell receptor beta chains came from one sample sequenced in a study of blood T cell repertoires in COVID-19. Sequencing was performed with immunoSEQ multiplex PCR; in TCRdb, only in-frame clones are kept and a portion is missing. The table has some 250,000 clones, around 86% seen once. The sequencing input was peripheral blood. All receptors derive from a woman younger than 45 who had recovered from COVID-19.

This clone was detected once. The chain couples TRBV11-2 to TRBJ2-6, with 7 bases aligning to TRBD1. The germline gives CDR1 SGHAT, CDR2 FQNNGV. The length of the CDR3 is 16 residues. Trimming cost V 10 bases and J 1 base; bases outside gene matches: 10. The CDR3 sequence: CAITTGHWSGANVLTF. CDR3 nucleotide sequence: TGTGCCATCACGACAGGGCATTGGTCTGGGGCCAACGTCCTGACTTTC. The entire variable domain, with the rest obtained from reference TRBV11-2 and TRBJ2-6, is as follows: EAGVAQSPRYKIIEKRQSVAFWCNPISGHATLYWYQQILGQGPKLLIQFQNNGVVDDSQLPKDRFSAERLKGVDSTLKIQPAKLEDSAVYLCAITTGHWSGANVLTFGAGSRLTVL.

This clone was counted ten times or more. The chain joins TRBV6-5 to TRBJ2-3; 10 bases match TRBD1. The CDR3 is made up of 15 amino acids. Germline V gene data show CDR1 as MNHEY and CDR2 as SVGAGI. V lost 7 bases, J lost 4 bases, and 8 bases stayed unmatched. The CDR3 DNA sequence: TGTGCCAGCACTTCCGGGACAGGGGTCCCAGATACGCAGTATTTT. It encodes CASTSGTGVPDTQYF.

This chain connects TRBV19 to TRBJ2-5, with TRBD2 identical over 11 bases. The junction had 4 bases not matched to a gene; V was cut back by 10 bases and J by 3 bases. The germline gives CDR1 LNHDA, CDR2 SQIVND (reference sequence). This CDR3 spans 13 amino acids. CDR3 in amino acids: CATLAGGEETQYF. The CDR3 bases are TGTGCCACCCTAGCGGGGGGCGAAGAGACCCAGTACTTC.

The chain couples TRBV5-5 to TRBJ2-7, with 8 positions matching TRBD1. This CDR3 spans 16 amino acids. Germline V gene lookup returns CDR1 SGHKS and CDR2 YYEKEE (reference sequence). J gave up 7 bases and V 0 bases, and 12 bases lay outside the gene matches. The CDR3, as DNA: TGTGCCAGCAGCTTGGCCCCAGGACAGGGAGTAAAGGAGCAGTACTTC. This encodes CASSLAPGQGVKEQYF.

The gene calls are TRBV6-5 and TRBJ2-1; no firm D call. Trimming took off 3 bases at V and 7 bases at J, with 10 bases between the two ends. Germline CDR1 MNHEY, CDR2 SVGAGI. CDR3 size: 13 residues. The CDR3 here is CASSYWRGNEQFF. CDR3 DNA sequence: TGTGCCAGCAGTTATTGGCGAGGTAATGAGCAGTTCTTC.

There are a few counts of this clone. CDR3 DNA sequence: TGTGCCAGCAGTCGGGTGTGGGGCGGAACCCCTAACAATGAGCAGTTCTTC. Its translation: CASSRVWGGTPNNEQFF. The chain combines TRBV6-2 or TRBV6-3 with TRBJ2-1; perhaps TRBD1 as D (5 bases). The V gene lost 5 bases and the J gene lost 5 bases, with 22 bases spanning the gap. This CDR3 is built from 17 residues. Per the germline V gene, CDR1 is MNHEY and CDR2 is SVGEGT.

This CDR3 reads CATSEGDRGYEQFF. The CDR3 DNA reads as TGTGCCACCAGTGAGGGGGACAGGGGATATGAGCAGTTCTTC. The chain links TRBV24-1 to TRBJ2-1; 10 positions agree with TRBD1. Germline V gene data show CDR1 as KGHDR and CDR2 as SFDVKD. The CDR3 is 14 residues long. Trimming took 4 bases from V and 8 from J; bases not matched to a gene: 4.

The rearrangement links TRBV6-5 to TRBJ2-1; unclear D gene. CDR3 length: 12 residues. With 6 bases removed from V and 6 bases from J, the gap between germline ends came to 9 bases. Germline-derived CDR1 and CDR2 are MNHEY and SVGAGI. CDR3 in amino acids: CASSSTSNEQFF. The CDR3 DNA reads as TGTGCCAGCAGCTCTACTTCCAATGAGCAGTTCTTC.

The V call is TRBV7-6, the J call TRBJ1-4, with D possibly being TRBD1 (6 bases). With 0 bases removed from V and 6 bases from J, the gap between germline ends came to 11 bases. The V gene's germline CDR1 is SGHVS and CDR2 FNYEAQ. The CDR3 runs 15 residues. DNA of the CDR3: TGTGCCAGCAGCTTAGCCACAGGGCCCTATGAAAAACTGTTTTTT. Amino acid sequence: CASSLATGPYEKLFF.

This clone was seen a single time. This rearrangement joins TRBV6-1 to TRBJ2-5; D might be TRBD1 (6 bases). Germline loops: CDR1 MNHNS, CDR2 SASEGT. This CDR3 is built from 15 residues. Trimming took off 2 bases at V and 5 bases at J, with 15 bases between the two ends. The CDR3 sequence: CASSERGQRAETQYF. The CDR3 DNA follows: TGTGCCAGCAGTGAACGGGGACAAAGGGCGGAGACCCAGTACTTC.